This TCR beta chain was recorded in a study of cytomegalovirus exposure and HLA in healthy donors. PCR amplification relied on 60 Vbeta primers (plus 13 Jbeta primers). Libraries were prepared by immunoSEQ multiplex PCR; TCRdb keeps only in-frame clonotypes and omits some of them. The sample lists about 160,000 clones, 50% to 75% seen once, with approximately 7% in the top ten. About this clone: Other nucleotide sequences in the sample specify the same CDR3.

Per the germline V gene, CDR1 is MDHEN and CDR2 is SYDVKM. The V and J ends lost 5 bases and 0 bases respectively, with 2 bases between them. The CDR3 has 12 amino acids. This TCR was sampled from an older woman in good health and CMV-seropositive. Sample: PBMCs. V gene TRBV28 combines with J gene TRBJ2-1, with D hard to call. CDR3 sequence (DNA): TGTGCCAGCAGTCTCTCCTACAATGAGCAGTTCTTC. This codes for CASSLSYNEQFF.